Each of the 8 T cell receptor beta chains below was sequenced from the same sample in a study of CD8+CD57+ T cells in acquired aplastic anemia. The patients chosen for sequencing had shown expansion of CD8+CD57+ cells (detected by flow cytometry). TCR beta VDJ and CDR3 profiles were obtained from a genomic DNA template. TCRdb analysed the reads with MiXCR anew, one entry per CDR3 protein. Seen here are about 200,000 distinct CDR3 sequences, around 50% observed once, and the top ten hold about 20%. Source material: sorted CD4+, CD8+, or CD8+CD57+ T cells (not recorded which) from PBMCs. The receptor source for this set is a human donor with aplastic anemia.

This clonotype has just one count. This chain uses TRBV7-2 with TRBJ2-3; D is perhaps TRBD2 (5 bases). This CDR3 is 15 amino acids long. V was pared by 6 bases and J by 4 bases, with 17 bases between. Germline V gene sequence: CDR1 SGHTA, CDR2 FQGNSA. The CDR3 DNA reads as TGTGCCAGCAGTCATCCACCGGGGATGGCAGATACGCAGTATTTT. Its protein product is CASSHPPGMADTQYF.

This clonotype was recorded a few times. The chain joins TRBV5-1 to TRBJ1-1; 8 bases are a match to TRBD1. J gave up 3 bases and V 1 base, and 14 bases lay outside the gene matches. Germline V gene data show CDR1 as SGHRS and CDR2 as YFSETQ. The CDR3 runs 18 residues. CDR3: CASSLYGSAAGGYTEAFF. The CDR3 DNA is TGCGCCAGCAGCTTGTACGGCTCGGCGGCAGGGGGCTACACTGAAGCTTTCTTT. Full variable domain (remainder filled in from reference TRBV5-1 and TRBJ1-1): KAGVTQTPRYLIKTRGQQVTLSCSPISGHRSVSWYQQTPGQGLQFLFEYFSETQRNKGNFPGRFSGRQFSNSRSEMNVSTLELGDSALYLCASSLYGSAAGGYTEAFFGQGTRLTVV.

This chain joins TRBV7-3 and TRBJ2-5; TRBD2 matches at 13 bases. V dropped 5 bases and J dropped 5; count of bases not matched to a gene: 8. Per germline, CDR1 SGHTA and CDR2 FQGTGA. The CDR3 sequence is 16 residues long. Here the CDR3 DNA reads TGTGCCAGCAGCCCACCGGGACTAGCGGGGATCGAGACCCAGTACTTC. It is translated as CASSPPGLAGIETQYF.

This clonotype was seen ten or more times. V is TRBV9 and J is TRBJ2-3; weak D call: TRBD2 (6 bases). This CDR3 region has 16 residues. Between the trimmed V and J ends, which lost 0 bases and 6 bases, there was a span of 17 bases. The germline V gene encodes CDR1 SGDLS and CDR2 YYNGEE. The CDR3 DNA is TGTGCCAGCAGCGTAGCGGGACCCCGGGGGAGGGATACGCAGTATTTT. Translated, it gives CASSVAGPRGRDTQYF.

V is TRBV10-3 and J is TRBJ1-1; 8 positions match TRBD1. Germline V gene data show CDR1 as ENHRY and CDR2 as SYGVKD. This CDR3 is 14 amino acids long. Trimming cost V 6 bases and J 1 base; bases outside gene matches: 4. The CDR3 DNA reads as TGTGCCATCAGATCGGGACAGGAGAACACTGAAGCTTTCTTT. As protein: CAIRSGQENTEAFF.

V usage is TRBV19 and J usage is TRBJ2-7; no clear D gene. There are 15 residues in the CDR3. V lost 2 bases and J lost 3, with 14 bases in between. The V gene's germline CDR1 is LNHDA and CDR2 SQIVND (reference sequence). The CDR3 sequence: CASSIRPASDYEQYF. Here the CDR3 DNA reads TGTGCCAGTAGTATACGGCCAGCCTCGGACTACGAGCAGTACTTC.

This clonotype was found many times. J is TRBJ1-2 and V is TRBV5-1; 10 bases align to TRBD1. Germline V lookup: CDR1 SGHRS, CDR2 YFSETQ. CDR3 length: 14 amino acids. V lost 3 bases to trimming and J lost 3 bases; unmatched junction nucleotides: 2. For the CDR3, the DNA is TGCGCCAGCAGCTCGGGGACAGGGGACTATGGCTACACCTTC. It encodes CASSSGTGDYGYTF.

V is TRBV25-1 and J is TRBJ1-2, with a weak D call TRBD1 (6 bases). Germline-derived CDR1 and CDR2 are MGHDK and SYGVNS. Deletions cut 2 bases from V and 2 bases from J, with 9 bases between. The CDR3 totals 14 residues. CDR3 in amino acids: CASSEPGENYGYTF. In nucleotides, the CDR3 is TGTGCCAGCAGTGAACCAGGGGAAAACTATGGCTACACCTTC.